Each of the 10 T cell receptor beta chains below was sequenced from the same sample in a study of T cell changes during pregnancy in multiple sclerosis. TCRdb's copy holds only in-frame clones and misses some; the assay was immunoSEQ multiplex PCR. The table shows tens of thousands of clones, with about 90% occurring only once. Sequences were derived from CD4+ T cells from peripheral blood mononuclear cells, sampled in the second trimester of pregnancy. The receptors here all came from a female donor with multiple sclerosis, enrolled in a pregnancy study.

The sample holds one count of this clone. The chain links TRBV7-9 to TRBJ2-5; no clear D. The germline V gene encodes CDR1 SEHNR and CDR2 FQNEAQ (reference sequence). The V gene lost 1 base and the J gene lost 7 bases, with 13 bases spanning the gap. CDR3 length: 14 amino acids. CDR3: CASSLESATGTQYF. For the CDR3, the DNA is TGTGCCAGCAGCTTAGAAAGCGCCACGGGGACCCAGTACTTC.

This rearrangement joins TRBV4-3 to TRBJ1-2, with 9 bases that match TRBD1. J gave up 4 bases and V 1 base, and 13 bases lay outside the gene matches. This CDR3 is 18 amino acids long. Germline V gives CDR1 LGHNA, CDR2 YSLEER. The CDR3 DNA reads as TGCGCCAGCAGCCAAGCTACCGGGACAGGGCCACAAGGCTATGGCTACACCTTC. It encodes CASSQATGTGPQGYGYTF.

This clone appeared once. CDR3: CASRVYFTVASGRPRAGELFF. DNA for the CDR3: TGTGCCAGCCGAGTTTATTTCACCGTGGCTAGCGGGAGACCCAGGGCCGGGGAGCTGTTTTTT. This chain joins TRBV27 and TRBJ2-2, with 10 positions matching TRBD2. CDR3 length: 21 amino acids. The V gene's germline CDR1 is MNHEY and CDR2 SMNVEV (reference sequence). V shed 8 bases and J 6 bases; nucleotides not matched to a gene: 27.

This clone has a single count. The chain carries TRBV5-1 and TRBJ2-2; possible D gene TRBD1, 5 bases. The germline V gene encodes CDR1 SGHRS and CDR2 YFSETQ. Trimming pared 2 bases from V and 6 bases from J, leaving 17 bases between. The CDR3 runs to 16 residues. CDR3 residues: CASSFFSRGESGELFF. The CDR3 bases are TGCGCCAGCAGCTTTTTTAGTAGGGGCGAGTCCGGGGAGCTGTTTTTT.

J is TRBJ2-5 and V is TRBV2, with 7 bases fitting TRBD2. The length of the CDR3 is 15 residues. Germline loops: CDR1 SNHLY, CDR2 FYNNEI. V dropped 5 bases and J dropped 2; count of bases not matched to a gene: 8. The CDR3 is CASSLTSVGQETQYF. In DNA form, the CDR3 reads TGTGCCAGCAGTTTAACTAGCGTGGGACAAGAGACCCAGTACTTC.

This sequence joins TRBV9 and TRBJ2-1; D may be TRBD2 (6 bases). Trimming stripped 4 bases from V and 0 bases from J, with 14 bases between. Germline CDR1 SGDLS, CDR2 YYNGEE. CDR3 length: 16 amino acids. CDR3 in DNA: TGTGCCAGCAGCACCGGGACTCGAAGCTCCTACAATGAGCAGTTCTTC. It encodes CASSTGTRSSYNEQFF.

The rearrangement links TRBV27 to TRBJ1-4, with unresolved D. Trimming removed 3 bases from V and 5 bases from J, with 10 bases in between. Germline CDR1 reads MNHEY; CDR2 reads SMNVEV (reference sequence). The CDR3 is 14 amino acids. The CDR3 DNA follows: TGTGCCAGCAGTTTTGGGAGGGCGAATGAAAAACTGTTTTTT. Translating gives CASSFGRANEKLFF. Full variable domain (missing parts from reference TRBV27 and TRBJ1-4): EAQVTQNPRYLITVTGKKLTVTCSQNMNHEYMSWYRQDPGLGLRQIYYSMNVEVTDKGDVPEGYKVSRKEKRNFPLILESPSPNQTSLYFCASSFGRANEKLFFGSGTQLSVL.

CDR3 in amino acids: CASSLARVSGSYEQYF. The CDR3 nucleotides read TGTGCCAGCAGCTTAGCGAGAGTGAGCGGGTCCTACGAGCAGTACTTC. This rearrangement joins TRBV7-2 to TRBJ2-7, with TRBD2 as a possible D gene (6 bases). V lost 0 bases, J lost 1 base, and 13 bases lay in between. In germline, CDR1 is SGHTA, CDR2 FQGNSA. The CDR3 is 16 residues long.

V and J are TRBV2 and TRBJ2-1; perhaps TRBD1 as D (5 bases). Between the trimmed V and J ends, which lost 8 bases and 4 bases, there was a span of 15 bases. The germline V gene has CDR1 SNHLY and CDR2 FYNNEI. This CDR3 region has 14 residues. The CDR3 DNA sequence: TGTGCCAGCGTGGGGCTCCGTGGATACAATGAGCAGTTCTTC. Amino acid sequence: CASVGLRGYNEQFF.

This sequence joins TRBV5-1 and TRBJ2-1; 11 nucleotides align to TRBD2. CDR3 length: 17 amino acids. The germline V gene has CDR1 SGHRS and CDR2 YFSETQ. With 1 base clipped from V and 2 bases from J, the junction kept 5 bases outside the gene matches. The CDR3 nucleotides are TGCGCCAGCAGCTTGACAGGACTAGCGGGCCCCTACAATGAGCAGTTCTTC. Its protein product is CASSLTGLAGPYNEQFF.